This T cell receptor (beta chain) was obtained from a study of PD-L1 blockade in urothelial cancer (dated by TCRdb to the late 2010s). About the study as a whole: Every patient began therapy in about 2014 and was given atezolizumab 1,200 mg intravenously every 3 weeks. About 85% of the roughly 30 patients were males with bladder-origin urothelial cancer, and about 60% of the 29 reported a prior smoking history. Patients had an ECOG performance status of 0 or 1 and had received between 0 and 3 prior chemotherapy regimens. Blood samples were analyzed at 3 weeks after treatment start (second dose) and at 6 weeks after treatment start. A median of 141,255 T cells and roughly 80,000 unique TCRs was obtained from blood samples, and a median clonality of 0.080 was observed. An exploratory multi-omic analysis was conducted of the somatic, immune and clinical correlates of response to PD-L1 blockade with atezolizumab in urothelial cancer. Pretreatment tumor samples, along with matched peripheral blood collected serially before and after atezolizumab treatment, underwent TCR sequencing. Durable clinical benefit was defined as progression-free survival longer than 6 months, and TCR features were also tested against progression-free and overall survival. In the same patients who had TCR sequencing, pretreatment tumors also underwent whole exome sequencing and RNA sequencing. About 10 patients achieved durable clinical benefit and 20 did not. Pretreatment blood TCR-seq was available for 30 or so patients, at least one posttreatment blood collection was obtained for around 25 patients, and tumor TCR-seq was available for around 25 patients.

Synthetic TCR analog templates were spiked into each PCR to estimate absolute template abundance from read counts. The immunoSEQ assay was used to amplify TCRbeta CDR3 regions from genomic DNA with bias-controlled V and J gene primers. Sequencing of rearranged TCRbeta segments was performed at approximately 20X coverage. In the authors' own workflow: Clustering was used to correct sequencing errors, and CDR3s were annotated against IMGT so that V, D and J genes could be assigned. Only productive TCRbeta rearrangements were used in downstream analyses, excluding out-of-frame or stop-codon sequences. To compute clonality, Shannon entropy was normalized by the log of the number of unique productive sequences and then subtracted from one. Clones differing between time points or between blood and tumor were identified using Fisher's exact test with Benjamini-Hochberg correction, with an adjusted p below 0.01 applied as the threshold. TCRdb stores this immuneACCESS table with in-frame sequences only. Part of the clones is absent; in the studies checked, under half of the shortfall reflects unresolved V genes, and no reason is known for the rest. V and J calls and clone size come straight from that table; D and trimming were deduced from the DNA. Here the sample has 100,000 or so clones; about 91% occur a single time. The ten biggest clones cover just over 0.9% of the sample.

Points the paper makes about the study in general: Because of the small sample size (n ≈ 31) and the many exploratory analyses performed, the results are intended to be regarded as hypothesis-generating. A pretreatment peripheral blood TCR clonality below the median was linked to improved progression-free and overall survival. At 3 weeks after the start of treatment, tumor-associated TCR clones in peripheral blood had expanded more in patients with durable benefit (n ≈ 20, p = 0.022).

The cohort included 29 patients with locally advanced or metastatic urothelial carcinoma who were treated at Memorial Sloan Kettering on a trial protocol. Peripheral blood mononuclear cells were collected pretreatment and during treatment, at between 1 and 8 total time points per patient. The Qiagen DNeasy Blood extraction kit was used to purify genomic DNA from total PBMCs and tumor samples. Collected pretreatment and during treatment, PBMCs were isolated and stored as previously described. This clone was found once. Its specific antigen is unknown. No base qualities exist here, and no much larger clone lies one base off it. The sequence derives from an elderly woman with urothelial cancer. The sample was PBMCs, taken around atezolizumab (anti-PD-L1) treatment.

The DNA is TGCGCCAGCAGCCAGACCCGACTAGCCGTTTTCAAAAACATTCAGTACTTC. Its amino acids are CASSQTRLAVFKNIQYF. This receptor chain uses TRBV5-1 and TRBJ2-4, and TRBD2 matches 7 of the central bases. Counted from cysteine to phenylalanine, this CDR3 has 17 amino acids. The sequence is cut down to CDR3 DNA, 51 bases in frame from base 1. Reading the germline V gene gives CDR1 SGHRS and CDR2 YFSETQ. From V the trimming removes 4 bases and from J it removes 3 bases, while the gene matches leave 13 bases of the junction unaccounted for.